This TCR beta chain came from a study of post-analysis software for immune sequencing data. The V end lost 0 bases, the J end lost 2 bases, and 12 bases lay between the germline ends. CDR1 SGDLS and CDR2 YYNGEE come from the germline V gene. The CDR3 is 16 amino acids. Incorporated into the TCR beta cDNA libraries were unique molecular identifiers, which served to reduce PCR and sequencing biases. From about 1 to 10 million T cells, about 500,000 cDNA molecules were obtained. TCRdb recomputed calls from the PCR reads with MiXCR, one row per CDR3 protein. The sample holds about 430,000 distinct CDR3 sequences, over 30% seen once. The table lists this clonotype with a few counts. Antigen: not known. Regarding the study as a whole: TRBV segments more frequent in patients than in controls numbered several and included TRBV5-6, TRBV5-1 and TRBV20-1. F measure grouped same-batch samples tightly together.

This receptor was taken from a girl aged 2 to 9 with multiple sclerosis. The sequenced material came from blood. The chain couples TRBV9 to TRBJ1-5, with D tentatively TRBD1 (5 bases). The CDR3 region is CASSVGGQGGNQPQHF. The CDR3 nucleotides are TGTGCCAGCAGCGTAGGTGGCCAGGGAGGCAATCAGCCCCAGCATTTT. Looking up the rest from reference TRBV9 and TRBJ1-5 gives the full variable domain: DSGVTQTPKHLITATGQRVTLRCSPRSGDLSVYWYQQSLDQGLQFLIQYYNGEERAKGNILERFSAQQFPDLHSELNLSSLELGDSALYFCASSVGGQGGNQPQHFGDGTRLSIL.